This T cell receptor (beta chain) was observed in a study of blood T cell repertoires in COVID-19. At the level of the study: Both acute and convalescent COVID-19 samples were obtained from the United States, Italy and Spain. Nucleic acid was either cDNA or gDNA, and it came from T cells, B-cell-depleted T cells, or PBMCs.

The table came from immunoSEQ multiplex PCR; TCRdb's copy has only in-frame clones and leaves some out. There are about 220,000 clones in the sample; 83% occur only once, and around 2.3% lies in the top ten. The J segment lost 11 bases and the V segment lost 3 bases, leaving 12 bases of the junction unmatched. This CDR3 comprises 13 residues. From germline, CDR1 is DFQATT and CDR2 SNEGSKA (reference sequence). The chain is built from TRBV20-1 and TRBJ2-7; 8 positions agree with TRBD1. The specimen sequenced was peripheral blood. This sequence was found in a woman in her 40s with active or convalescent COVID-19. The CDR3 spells CSASLQQGVWKYF. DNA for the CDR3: TGCAGTGCTAGTTTACAACAGGGGGTTTGGAAGTACTTC.